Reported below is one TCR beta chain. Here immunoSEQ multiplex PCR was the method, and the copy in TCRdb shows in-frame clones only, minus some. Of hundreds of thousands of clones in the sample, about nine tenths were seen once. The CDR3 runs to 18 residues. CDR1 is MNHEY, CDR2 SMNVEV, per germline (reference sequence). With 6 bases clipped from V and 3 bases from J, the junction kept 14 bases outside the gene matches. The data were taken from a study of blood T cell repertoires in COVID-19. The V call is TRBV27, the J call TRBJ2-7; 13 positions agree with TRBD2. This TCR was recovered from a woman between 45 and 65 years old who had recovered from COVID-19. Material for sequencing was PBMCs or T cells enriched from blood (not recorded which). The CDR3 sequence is CASSSRGTSGTEIYEQYF. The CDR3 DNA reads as TGTGCCAGCAGCAGTAGGGGGACTAGCGGGACAGAAATCTACGAGCAGTACTTC.